A single sample is the source of the 24 T cell receptor beta chains below, sequenced in a study of cytomegalovirus exposure and HLA in healthy donors (dated by TCRdb to about 2017). The method was the immunoSEQ multiplex PCR assay. For the multiplex PCR, a mixture combining 60 forward primers for TCR Vbeta segments and 13 reverse primers for TCR Jbeta segments was used. What TCRdb holds here is the immuneACCESS table cut down to in-frame rearrangements. Part of the clones is not present; checked against another copy, under half of the missing clones reflect an unresolved V gene, and the others are unexplained. The sample's clone listing holds under 95,000 clones. In total, the top ten clones hold under 4% of the sample. The material sequenced was PBMCs. The receptors originated from a female donor in good health and CMV-seropositive.

The chain uses TRBV5-8 and TRBJ1-1, with a tentative D call TRBD1 (5 bases). Between the trimmed V and J ends, which lost 3 bases and 4 bases, there was a span of 13 bases. There are 14 residues in the CDR3. CDR1 is SGHTS, CDR2 YDEGEE, per germline. In nucleotides, the CDR3 is TGTGCCAGCAGCTACCAGGGTATTTCCACTGAAGCTTTCTTT. This encodes CASSYQGISTEAFF. The full variable domain, in which reference TRBV5-8 and TRBJ1-1 provide the parts outside the CDR3, is EAGVTQSPTHLIKTRGQQATLRCSPISGHTSVYWYQQALGLGLQFLLWYDEGEERNRGNFPPRFSGRQFPNYSSELNVNALELEDSALYLCASSYQGISTEAFFGQGTRLTVV.

The chain recombines TRBV2 with TRBJ1-4; unclear D gene. The ends were cut back, 8 bases at V and 8 bases at J, with 6 bases in the middle. The CDR3 covers 10 residues. Germline V lookup: CDR1 SNHLY, CDR2 FYNNEI. CDR3 DNA sequence: TGTGCCAGCGAGAACGAAAAACTGTTTTTT. Protein sequence: CASENEKLFF. Full variable domain (rest looked up from reference TRBV2 and TRBJ1-4): EPEVTQTPSHQVTQMGQEVILRCVPISNHLYFYWYRQILGQKVEFLVSFYNNEISEKSEIFDDQFSVERPDGSNFTLKIRSTKLEDSAMYFCASENEKLFFGSGTQLSVL.

The chain employs TRBV19 and TRBJ1-4, with 9 nucleotides matching TRBD1. Trimming removed 7 bases from V and 5 bases from J; junction bases left unmatched: 8. The CDR3 covers 15 residues. Germline CDR1 reads LNHDA; CDR2 reads SQIVND (reference sequence). This chain's CDR3 is CASILAGTGNEKLFF. CDR3 bases: TGTGCCAGTATCTTGGCGGGGACAGGGAATGAAAAACTGTTTTTT. The whole variable domain, filled in from reference TRBV19 and TRBJ1-4, reads DGGITQSPKYLFRKEGQNVTLSCEQNLNHDAMYWYRQDPGQGLRLIYYSQIVNDFQKGDIAEGYSVSREKKESFPLTVTSAQKNPTAFYLCASILAGTGNEKLFFGSGTQLSVL.

This sequence joins TRBV7-9 and TRBJ2-1; 11 bases match TRBD2. This CDR3 region has 16 residues. Unmatched junction bases numbered 10, after V lost 5 bases and J lost 7 bases. The germline V gene encodes CDR1 SEHNR and CDR2 FQNEAQ (reference sequence). CDR3 DNA sequence: TGTGCCAGCAGCCCCCAGACCGGGACTAGCGGTAATGAGCAGTTCTTC. This encodes CASSPQTGTSGNEQFF.

V gene TRBV28 combines with J gene TRBJ2-1; perhaps TRBD2 as D (6 bases). V lost 5 bases and J lost 5, with 16 bases in between. The CDR3 consists of 15 residues. The germline CDR1 and CDR2 sequences are MDHEN and SYDVKM. The CDR3 reads CASSRPGSMDNEQFF. DNA of the CDR3: TGTGCCAGCAGTCGCCCCGGGAGCATGGACAATGAGCAGTTCTTC. Full variable domain (missing parts from reference TRBV28 and TRBJ2-1): DVKVTQSSRYLVKRTGEKVFLECVQDMDHENMFWYRQDPGLGLRLIYFSYDVKMKEKGDIPEGYSVSREKKERFSLILESASTNQTSMYLCASSRPGSMDNEQFFGPGTRLTVL.

The V call is TRBV10-2, the J call TRBJ2-1; 7 bases map to TRBD2. This CDR3 contains 14 residues. From germline, CDR1 is WSHSY and CDR2 SAAADI. Trimming cost V 2 bases and J 7 bases; bases outside gene matches: 5. The CDR3 reads CASSEAREPNEQFF. For the CDR3, the DNA is TGCGCCAGCAGTGAGGCGCGGGAGCCGAATGAGCAGTTCTTC.

The rearrangement links TRBV9 to TRBJ2-2; no clear D. V lost 2 bases, J lost 0 bases, and 8 bases lay in between. This CDR3 contains 15 residues. Per the germline V gene, CDR1 is SGDLS and CDR2 is YYNGEE. CDR3 region: CASSVTTSNTGELFF. The CDR3 nucleotides are TGTGCCAGCAGCGTGACGACTTCGAACACCGGGGAGCTGTTTTTT.

This sequence joins TRBV5-1 and TRBJ2-5, with D tentatively TRBD1 (6 bases). The CDR3 contains 16 residues. Looked up from germline, CDR1 is SGHRS and CDR2 is YFSETQ. Trimming shortened V by 4 bases and J by 4 bases, and 20 bases separated the two germline ends. The DNA for the CDR3 is TGCGCCAGCAGCGAAGGGACACTAGGACGTCTAGAGACCCAGTACTTC. It encodes CASSEGTLGRLETQYF.

The gene calls are TRBV7-2 and TRBJ2-1; the match to TRBD2 covers 8 bases. V was clipped by 4 bases and J by 4 bases; unmatched bases: 9. The CDR3 totals 16 residues. The germline gives CDR1 SGHTA, CDR2 FQGNSA. The CDR3 nucleotides read TGTGCCAGCAGCTCCAGAGCGGGAGCTCTGTACAATGAGCAGTTCTTC. Protein product: CASSSRAGALYNEQFF.

J is TRBJ1-2 and V is TRBV7-9; 9 bases map to TRBD1. The germline CDR1 and CDR2 sequences are SEHNR and FQNEAQ (reference sequence). V shed 3 bases, J shed 6 bases, and the junction held 8 bases outside the gene matches. The CDR3 runs 15 residues. The CDR3 region is CASSFTRQGENGYTF. The CDR3 coding sequence is TGTGCCAGCAGCTTCACCCGACAGGGGGAGAATGGCTACACCTTC. The full variable domain, with the rest looked up from reference TRBV7-9 and TRBJ1-2, is DTGVSQNPRHKITKRGQNVTFRCDPISEHNRLYWYRQTLGQGPEFLTYFQNEAQLEKSRLLSDRFSAERPKGSFSTLEIQRTEQGDSAMYLCASSFTRQGENGYTFGSGTRLTVV.

The rearrangement uses TRBV28 and TRBJ1-1; D is unresolved. The CDR3 is 13 amino acids. Germline CDR1 and CDR2: MDHEN and SYDVKM. The V and J ends lost 5 bases and 3 bases respectively, with 10 bases between them. This CDR3 is CASSLPQDTEAFF. CDR3 nucleotide sequence: TGTGCCAGCAGTCTCCCCCAGGACACTGAAGCTTTCTTT.

This chain links TRBV9 with TRBJ2-7; 7 nucleotides match TRBD2. Germline V gene lookup returns CDR1 SGDLS and CDR2 YYNGEE. The CDR3 has 14 amino acids. J was trimmed by 4 bases and V by 4 bases; bases with no gene match: 8. DNA for the CDR3: TGTGCCAGCAGCCTTGGGGAGGGAGCGTACGAGCAGTACTTC. Residues: CASSLGEGAYEQYF.

The rearrangement uses TRBV5-4 and TRBJ1-2; D gene unclear. V lost 5 bases, J lost 9 bases, and 11 bases lay in between. Germline V CDR1 and CDR2: SGHNT, YYREEE (reference sequence). The CDR3 loop spans 11 amino acids. In DNA form, the CDR3 reads TGTGCCAGCAGTCTGGGAGTAAGCTACACCTTC. It translates to CASSLGVSYTF.

This rearrangement joins TRBV18 to TRBJ2-7, with D perhaps TRBD1 (6 bases). Between the trimmed V and J ends, which lost 5 bases and 5 bases, there was a span of 19 bases. Per germline, CDR1 KGHSH and CDR2 LQKENI. The CDR3 length is 15 residues. CDR3 region: CASSAYRAGADEQYF. The DNA for the CDR3 is TGTGCCAGCTCAGCCTACAGGGCTGGAGCGGACGAGCAGTACTTC.

The rearrangement links TRBV4-1 to TRBJ2-1, with D possibly matching TRBD2 (7 bases). The V gene lost 0 bases and the J gene lost 9 bases, with 15 bases spanning the gap. The CDR3 totals 15 residues. Germline V gene sequence: CDR1 MGHRA, CDR2 YSYEKL. The CDR3 bases are TGCGCCAGCAGCCAAGAAGGGGGGACTACCAGTGAGCAGTTCTTC. Amino acids: CASSQEGGTTSEQFF.

The J gene is TRBJ1-5, the V gene TRBV6-5; 9 bases match TRBD1. The germline gives CDR1 MNHEY, CDR2 SVGAGI. Germline trimming cut 5 bases from V and 16 bases from J; bases unmatched to any gene: 15. This CDR3 is built from 14 residues. For the CDR3, the DNA is TGTGCCAGCAGTACCGGGACAGGGTCCCCCTTTCATCATTTT. Protein: CASSTGTGSPFHHF.

The V call is TRBV29-1, the J call TRBJ1-4; 9 nucleotides agree with TRBD1. The junction had 0 bases not matched to a gene; V was cut back by 4 bases and J by 12 bases. This CDR3 has 10 residues. Germline V gene data show CDR1 as SQVTM and CDR2 as ANQGSEA. The CDR3: CSVGDRELFF. As DNA, the CDR3 is TGCAGCGTTGGGGACAGGGAACTGTTTTTT.

With regard to this clone: The sample holds other DNA sequences that translate to the same CDR3. This chain uses TRBV19 with TRBJ2-3, with D tentatively TRBD2 (5 bases). Per the germline V gene, CDR1 is LNHDA and CDR2 is SQIVND (reference sequence). V lost 3 bases and J 3 bases, leaving 10 bases between the germline ends. The CDR3 consists of 14 residues. CDR3 residues: CASSIRGRTDTQYF. CDR3 in DNA: TGTGCCAGTAGTATTCGGGGTAGGACAGATACGCAGTATTTT. Combining the CDR3 with reference TRBV19 and TRBJ2-3 gives the whole variable domain DGGITQSPKYLFRKEGQNVTLSCEQNLNHDAMYWYRQDPGQGLRLIYYSQIVNDFQKGDIAEGYSVSREKKESFPLTVTSAQKNPTAFYLCASSIRGRTDTQYFGPGTRLTVL.

The rearrangement links TRBV4-1 to TRBJ2-2, with 11 bases lining up with TRBD1. The CDR3 contains 17 residues. In germline, CDR1 is MGHRA, CDR2 YSYEKL. V trimming: 4 bases; J trimming: 4 bases; junction bases outside the gene matches: 8. CDR3 sequence reads: CASSPDGQGAGTGELFF. As DNA, the CDR3 is TGCGCCAGCAGCCCCGATGGACAGGGGGCTGGCACCGGGGAGCTGTTTTTT.

The rearrangement uses TRBV20-1 and TRBJ2-2; a weak D match, TRBD1 (5 bases). Per the germline V gene, CDR1 is DFQATT and CDR2 is SNEGSKA (reference sequence). The CDR3 covers 11 residues. Deletions cut 6 bases from V and 7 bases from J, with 9 bases between. The DNA for the CDR3 is TGCAGTGCGGTACAGGACGGGGAGCTGTTTTTT. Amino acids: CSAVQDGELFF.

The CDR3 is CAISRGGEKLFF. As DNA, the CDR3 is TGTGCCATCAGCAGGGGCGGTGAAAAACTGTTTTTT. The V call is TRBV10-3, the J call TRBJ1-4, with D perhaps matching TRBD1 (6 bases). CDR1 ENHRY and CDR2 SYGVKD come from the germline V gene. Trimming shortened V by 6 bases and J by 7 bases, and 9 bases separated the two germline ends. The CDR3 is 12 residues long.

This chain joins TRBV7-6 and TRBJ1-2, with D perhaps matching TRBD1 (5 bases). The CDR3 loop spans 15 amino acids. Per germline, CDR1 SGHVS and CDR2 FNYEAQ. V shed 0 bases and J shed 6 bases, with 14 bases lying between them. CDR3 sequence: CASSLAAGTGDGYTF. In nucleotides, the CDR3 is TGTGCCAGCAGCTTAGCGGCCGGGACGGGGGATGGCTACACCTTC.

This chain connects TRBV9 to TRBJ2-5, with 14 bases lining up with TRBD2. V was pared by 7 bases and J by 5 bases, with 7 bases of the junction left unmatched. From germline, CDR1 is SGDLS and CDR2 YYNGEE. CDR3 length equals 15 residues. The CDR3 nucleotides read TGTGCCAGCGGTCCGGGACTAGCGGGGGTGGAGACCCAGTACTTC. It yields the protein CASGPGLAGVETQYF.

This chain links TRBV5-1 with TRBJ2-5, with 7 bases aligning to TRBD1. Per the germline V gene, CDR1 is SGHRS and CDR2 is YFSETQ. The V gene end was trimmed by 0 bases and the J gene end by 3 bases; junction bases not matched to a gene: 8. The CDR3 is 16 amino acids. CDR3 sequence reads: CASSLVTGRVEETQYF. The DNA of the CDR3 is TGCGCCAGCAGCTTGGTGACAGGGCGCGTCGAAGAGACCCAGTACTTC.